This record concerns one T cell receptor beta chain sequence. What it binds is not known. This record belongs to a study of blood T cells in healthy people across ages. The CDR3 covers 16 residues. Per germline, CDR1 LGHNA and CDR2 YSLEER. The V gene lost 1 base and the J gene lost 0 bases, with 10 bases spanning the gap. A second PCR, run for about 7 to 11 cycles, used a sample-barcoded 5' primer plus a J-beta primer mix. MiXCR was run by TCRdb on the 5' RACE reads, yielding one entry per CDR3 protein. The data hold 650,000 to 1,000,000 distinct CDR3 sequences, with 30% to 45% observed a single time. With each sample, at least 5 micrograms of total RNA were extracted. The study, taken as a whole, reports: Per million T cells, TCR beta diversity dropped about linearly as age rose.

Sequencing input: blood. The chain carries TRBV4-3 and TRBJ1-3; D is perhaps TRBD1 (5 bases). The TCR sequence derives from a man younger than 30 in good health. CDR3 region: CASSQGVGGSGNTIYF. The CDR3 bases are TGCGCCAGCAGCCAAGGCGTCGGGGGCTCTGGAAACACCATATATTTT.